This entry lists 18 T cell receptor beta chains sequenced from one sample in a study of radiotherapy plus CTLA-4 blockade in lung cancer. Sequencing used immunoSEQ multiplex PCR; TCRdb keeps in-frame clones, though not all of them. There are about 110,000 clones in the sample; around 85% occur only once, and under 3% lies in the top ten. Sequencing used peripheral blood, obtained from a patient treated with radiotherapy plus ipilimumab. All receptors derive from a human donor with non-small cell lung cancer that progressed on radiotherapy plus ipilimumab. Some clones in this sample may be carry-over from other donors' samples.

The rearrangement joins TRBV28 to TRBJ1-5; perhaps TRBD1 as D (5 bases). Per the germline V gene, CDR1 is MDHEN and CDR2 is SYDVKM. This CDR3 spans 14 amino acids. The ends were cut back, 6 bases at V and 2 bases at J, with 11 bases in the middle. CDR3 coding DNA: TGTGCCAGCAGCCCAGGGACCCGCAATCAGCCCCAGCATTTT. Translated: CASSPGTRNQPQHF.

V gene TRBV19 combines with J gene TRBJ1-2; D is perhaps TRBD1 (5 bases). With 3 bases removed from V and 7 bases from J, the gap between germline ends came to 21 bases. Germline values: CDR1 LNHDA, CDR2 SQIVND (reference sequence). The CDR3 spans 16 residues. The CDR3, as DNA: TGTGCCAGTAGTATTATCGCCCCGGGGGAGGGCGGTGGCTACACCTTC. Protein product: CASSIIAPGEGGGYTF.

This clone was observed a handful of times. The chain carries TRBV5-6 and TRBJ1-6; D is possibly TRBD1 (6 bases). Per germline, CDR1 SGHDT and CDR2 YYEEEE. This CDR3 is 17 amino acids long. V was cut by 1 base and J by 1 base, with 12 bases left in between. CDR3: CASSLSGGLSYNSPLHF. CDR3 bases: TGTGCCAGCAGCTTGTCGGGGGGGCTGTCCTATAATTCACCCCTCCACTTT.

The V gene is TRBV18, the J gene TRBJ1-2; D is possibly TRBD1 (6 bases). The V end was cut by 0 bases, the J end by 2 bases, with 10 bases between. The CDR3 is made up of 15 amino acids. Germline V gives CDR1 KGHSH, CDR2 LQKENI. CDR3 DNA: TGTGCCAGCTCACCACCGAGCCAGGGGAACTATGGCTACACCTTC. Amino acid sequence: CASSPPSQGNYGYTF.

Comment on this clone: A junction end diverges from the germline sequence, so it may reflect a read error. The sample has other DNA sequences that encode this CDR3 too. The chain has TRBV27 and TRBJ2-3; perhaps TRBD1 as D (6 bases). This CDR3 is 15 amino acids long. Germline V gives CDR1 MNHEY, CDR2 SMNVEV (reference sequence). The CDR3 sequence: CASSLRPGRTDTQYF. CDR3 coding DNA: TGTGCCAGCAGTTTACGGCCCGGCAGGACAGATACACAGTATTTT.

This clone was picked up a small number of times. The V call is TRBV10-3, the J call TRBJ1-6; D is possibly TRBD1 (5 bases). With 7 bases removed from V and 9 bases from J, the gap between germline ends came to 13 bases. The CDR3 has 13 amino acids. Looked up from germline, CDR1 is ENHRY and CDR2 is SYGVKD. CDR3 region: CAITAGGISPLHF. CDR3 DNA sequence: TGTGCCATCACAGCCGGGGGAATTTCACCCCTCCACTTT.

This clone was observed a handful of times. The chain employs TRBV6-6 and TRBJ2-1; TRBD2 aligns across 8 bases. The V gene's germline CDR1 is MNHNY and CDR2 SVGAGI (reference sequence). V lost 8 bases to trimming and J lost 5 bases; unmatched junction nucleotides: 11. This CDR3 has 15 amino acids. CDR3 bases: TGTGCCAGCGGCCGAGCGGGGGCTCCGAACAATGAGCAGTTCTTC. Its protein is CASGRAGAPNNEQFF.

This clone was found a few times. The chain combines TRBV6-4 with TRBJ1-6; D not certain. Per germline, CDR1 MRHNA and CDR2 SNTAGT. This CDR3 has 13 amino acids. V was clipped by 5 bases and J by 3 bases, with 5 bases between them. CDR3: CASSIDYNSPLHF. Written as DNA, the CDR3 is TGTGCCAGCAGTATCGACTATAATTCACCCCTCCACTTT.

The CDR3 sequence: CASNQVSGSTYEQYF. In DNA form, the CDR3 reads TGTGCCAGCAACCAGGTCTCGGGGTCGACCTACGAGCAGTACTTC. The V gene is TRBV7-8, the J gene TRBJ2-7, with D possibly matching TRBD2 (5 bases). Germline values: CDR1 SGHVS, CDR2 FQNEAQ. V lost 7 bases, J lost 2 bases, and 18 bases lay in between. This CDR3 is 15 amino acids long.

This chain uses TRBV29-1 with TRBJ2-3, with 7 bases lining up with TRBD1. The CDR3 totals 18 residues. Trimming removed 5 bases from V and 2 bases from J; junction bases left unmatched: 19. Germline CDR1 SQVTM, CDR2 ANQGSEA. CDR3 residues: CSVLGGQRGRVDTDTQYF. CDR3 sequence (DNA): TGCAGCGTTCTAGGGGGACAGAGGGGAAGGGTTGACACAGATACGCAGTATTTT.

This chain links TRBV5-1 with TRBJ1-1, with D tentatively TRBD1 (6 bases). The CDR3 runs to 15 residues. V lost 0 bases and J 4 bases, leaving 13 bases between the germline ends. The V gene's germline CDR1 is SGHRS and CDR2 YFSETQ. CDR3 bases: TGCGCCAGCAGCTTGGCGGTAGGGGGAACCACTGAAGCTTTCTTT. It encodes CASSLAVGGTTEAFF.

The V gene is TRBV19, the J gene TRBJ1-1; TRBD1 matches 7 bases. The ends lost 7 bases at V and 4 bases at J; junction bases unmatched: 15. This CDR3 is 16 amino acids long. Germline V gene data show CDR1 as LNHDA and CDR2 as SQIVND (reference sequence). The chain's CDR3 is CASTSGGIGLSTEAFF. The CDR3 nucleotides read TGTGCCAGTACTTCAGGGGGTATCGGGCTTAGCACTGAAGCTTTCTTT.

The rearrangement uses TRBV14 and TRBJ2-4, with TRBD2 matching 10 bases. Germline values: CDR1 SGHDN, CDR2 FVKESK. CDR3 size: 19 residues. Trimming at V came to 3 bases and at J to 0 bases, leaving 11 bases not matched to a gene. The CDR3 coding sequence is TGTGCCAGCAGCCACAGCGGGGGGGCTACCCTCCTAGCCAAAAACATTCAGTACTTC. This translates into CASSHSGGATLLAKNIQYF. The variable domain in full, completed from reference TRBV14 and TRBJ2-4, reads EAGVTQFPSHSVIEKGQTVTLRCDPISGHDNLYWYRRVMGKEIKFLLHFVKESKQDESGMPNNRFLAERTGGTYSTLKVQPAELEDSGVYFCASSHSGGATLLAKNIQYFGAGTRLSVL.

The chain has TRBV5-6 and TRBJ1-1; TRBD1 matches at 7 bases. With 4 bases clipped from V and 0 bases from J, the junction kept 6 bases outside the gene matches. Germline CDR1 is SGHDT and CDR2 is YYEEEE. The CDR3 is 15 amino acids. The CDR3 region has the DNA TGTGCCAGCAGCGCCGATACAGGGGTGAACACTGAAGCTTTCTTT. Translated, it gives CASSADTGVNTEAFF.

The CDR3 region is CASSLLARRATYEQYF. The DNA of the CDR3 is TGTGCCAGCAGCTTATTAGCCAGGCGTGCGACCTACGAGCAGTACTTC. The V call is TRBV7-2, the J call TRBJ2-7; D is uncertain. The CDR3 is made up of 16 amino acids. Germline V gives CDR1 SGHTA, CDR2 FQGNSA. Deletions cut 2 bases from V and 2 bases from J, with 16 bases between.

This chain's CDR3 is CASSVPPGQPQHF. CDR3 sequence (DNA): TGTGCCAGCAGTGTTCCCCCAGGTCAGCCCCAGCATTTT. The chain has TRBV2 and TRBJ1-5, with D unresolved. CDR1 is SNHLY, CDR2 FYNNEI, per germline. The V end lost 4 bases, the J end lost 6 bases, and 10 bases lay between the germline ends. The CDR3 sequence is 13 residues long. The variable domain in full, completed from reference TRBV2 and TRBJ1-5, reads EPEVTQTPSHQVTQMGQEVILRCVPISNHLYFYWYRQILGQKVEFLVSFYNNEISEKSEIFDDQFSVERPDGSNFTLKIRSTKLEDSAMYFCASSVPPGQPQHFGDGTRLSIL.

This clone was found once. The chain combines TRBV7-8 with TRBJ1-2; TRBD1 aligns across 8 bases. The CDR3 length is 14 residues. The germline CDR1 and CDR2 sequences are SGHVS and FQNEAQ. Trimming took 7 bases from V and 8 from J; bases not matched to a gene: 12. The CDR3 spells CASTQMQGARGYTF. Written as DNA, the CDR3 is TGTGCCAGCACCCAAATGCAGGGGGCGCGAGGCTACACCTTC.

The chain recombines TRBV6-5 with TRBJ1-5, with TRBD1 as a possible D gene (5 bases). This CDR3 comprises 13 residues. Germline CDR1 MNHEY, CDR2 SVGAGI. V lost 6 bases, J lost 1 base, and 7 bases lay in between. CDR3 protein: CASRRDSNQPQHF. The DNA for the CDR3 is TGTGCCAGCAGAAGGGACAGCAATCAGCCCCAGCATTTT.